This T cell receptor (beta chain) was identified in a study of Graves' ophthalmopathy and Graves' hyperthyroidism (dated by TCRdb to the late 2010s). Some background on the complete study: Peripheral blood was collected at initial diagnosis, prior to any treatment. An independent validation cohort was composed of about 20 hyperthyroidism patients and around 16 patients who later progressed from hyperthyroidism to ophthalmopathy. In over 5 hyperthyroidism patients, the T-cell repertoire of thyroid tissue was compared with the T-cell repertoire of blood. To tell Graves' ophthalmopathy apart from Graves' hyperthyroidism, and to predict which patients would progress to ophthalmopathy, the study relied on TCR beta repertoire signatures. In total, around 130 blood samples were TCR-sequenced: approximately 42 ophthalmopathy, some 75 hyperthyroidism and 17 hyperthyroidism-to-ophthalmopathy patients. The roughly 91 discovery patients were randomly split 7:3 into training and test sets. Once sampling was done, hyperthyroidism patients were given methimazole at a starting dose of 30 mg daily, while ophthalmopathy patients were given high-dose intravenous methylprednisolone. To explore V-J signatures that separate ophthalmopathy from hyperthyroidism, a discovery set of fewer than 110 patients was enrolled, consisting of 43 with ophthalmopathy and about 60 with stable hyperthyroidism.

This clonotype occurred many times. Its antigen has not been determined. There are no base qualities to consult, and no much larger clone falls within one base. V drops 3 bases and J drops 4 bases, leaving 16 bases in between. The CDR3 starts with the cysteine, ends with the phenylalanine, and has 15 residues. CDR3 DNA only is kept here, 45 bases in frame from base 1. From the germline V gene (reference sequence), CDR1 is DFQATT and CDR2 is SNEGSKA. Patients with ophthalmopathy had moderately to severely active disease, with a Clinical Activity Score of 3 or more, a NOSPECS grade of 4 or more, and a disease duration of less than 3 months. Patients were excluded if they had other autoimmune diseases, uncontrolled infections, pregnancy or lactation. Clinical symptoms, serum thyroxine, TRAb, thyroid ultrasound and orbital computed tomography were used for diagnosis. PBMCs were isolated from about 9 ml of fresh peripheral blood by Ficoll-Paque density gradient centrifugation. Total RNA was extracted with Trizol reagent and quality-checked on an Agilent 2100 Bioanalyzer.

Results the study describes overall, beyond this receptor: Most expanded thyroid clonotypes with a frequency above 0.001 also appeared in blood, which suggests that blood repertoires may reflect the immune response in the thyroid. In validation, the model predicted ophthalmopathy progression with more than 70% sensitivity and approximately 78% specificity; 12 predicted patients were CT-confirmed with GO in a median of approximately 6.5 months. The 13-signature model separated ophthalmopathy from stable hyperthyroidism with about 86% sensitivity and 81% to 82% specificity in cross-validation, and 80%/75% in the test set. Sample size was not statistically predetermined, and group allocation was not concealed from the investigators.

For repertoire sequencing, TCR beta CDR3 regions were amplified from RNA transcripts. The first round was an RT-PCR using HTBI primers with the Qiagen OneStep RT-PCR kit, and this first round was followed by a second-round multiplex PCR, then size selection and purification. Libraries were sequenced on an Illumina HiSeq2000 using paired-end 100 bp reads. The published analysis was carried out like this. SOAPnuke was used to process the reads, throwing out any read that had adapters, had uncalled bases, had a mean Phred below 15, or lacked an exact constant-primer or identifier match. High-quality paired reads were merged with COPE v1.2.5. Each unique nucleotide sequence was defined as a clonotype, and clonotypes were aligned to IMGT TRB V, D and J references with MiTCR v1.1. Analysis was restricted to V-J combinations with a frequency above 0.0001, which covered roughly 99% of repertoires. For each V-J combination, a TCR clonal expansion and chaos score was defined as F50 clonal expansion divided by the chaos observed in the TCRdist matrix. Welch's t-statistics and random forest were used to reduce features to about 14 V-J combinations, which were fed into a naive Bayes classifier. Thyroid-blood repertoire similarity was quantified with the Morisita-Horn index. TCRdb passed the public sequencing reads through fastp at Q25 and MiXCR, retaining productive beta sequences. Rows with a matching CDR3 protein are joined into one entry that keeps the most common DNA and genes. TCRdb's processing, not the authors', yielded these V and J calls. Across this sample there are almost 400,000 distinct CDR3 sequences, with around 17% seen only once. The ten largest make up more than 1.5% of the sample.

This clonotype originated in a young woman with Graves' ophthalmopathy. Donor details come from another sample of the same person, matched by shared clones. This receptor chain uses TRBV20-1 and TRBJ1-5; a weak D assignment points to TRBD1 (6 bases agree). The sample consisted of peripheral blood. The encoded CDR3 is CSASRGAVRNQPQHF. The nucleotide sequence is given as TGCAGTGCTAGTAGGGGGGCAGTCCGGAATCAGCCCCAGCATTTT.